The source of this TCR beta chain is a study of T cell repertoires in cytomegalovirus infection. In the study overall: Carrying CMV and the relevant HLA type showed in public TCR beta signatures.

Trimming took 5 bases from V and 3 from J, leaving 13 bases between them. CDR1 and CDR2 (germline): MNHNS, SASEGT. This CDR3 spans 14 amino acids. In the case of this clonotype: Its antigen is unknown.

MiXCR, run by TCRdb on the reads, gives a single entry per CDR3 protein. The sample lists tens of thousands of distinct CDR3 sequences, approximately 22% occurring once. The TCR was taken from a human donor in good health (CMV status not recorded). Some clones in this sample may be carry-over from other donors' samples. Sequencing input: PBMCs, sequenced either directly or after in vitro stimulation (not recorded which). The chain couples TRBV6-1 to TRBJ1-1; D gene ambiguous. CDR3 amino acids: CASSYIGRDTEAFF. The CDR3 coding sequence is TGTGCCAGCAGTTACATCGGGAGGGACACTGAAGCTTTCTTT.